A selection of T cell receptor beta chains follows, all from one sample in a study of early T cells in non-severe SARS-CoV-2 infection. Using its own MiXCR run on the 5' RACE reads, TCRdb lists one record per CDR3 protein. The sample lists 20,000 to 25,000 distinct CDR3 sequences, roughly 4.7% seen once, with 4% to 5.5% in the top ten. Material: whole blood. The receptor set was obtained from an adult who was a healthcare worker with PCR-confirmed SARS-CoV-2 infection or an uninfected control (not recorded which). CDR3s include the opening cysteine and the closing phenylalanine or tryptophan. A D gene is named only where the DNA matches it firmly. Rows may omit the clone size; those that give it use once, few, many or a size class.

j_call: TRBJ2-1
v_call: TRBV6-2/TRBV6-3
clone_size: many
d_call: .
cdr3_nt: TGTGCCAGCAGTTACTCCGACAATGAGCAGTTCTTC
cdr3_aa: CASSYSDNEQFF

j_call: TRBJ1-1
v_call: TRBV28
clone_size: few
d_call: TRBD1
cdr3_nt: TGTGCCAGCAGCCGACAGGGGGAGAGCACTGAAGCTTTCTTT
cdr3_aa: CASSRQGESTEAFF

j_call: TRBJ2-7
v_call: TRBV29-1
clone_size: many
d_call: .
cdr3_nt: TGCAGCGTTGAAGGACAGGGAGGTCCCGAGCAGTACTTC
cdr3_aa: CSVEGQGGPEQYF

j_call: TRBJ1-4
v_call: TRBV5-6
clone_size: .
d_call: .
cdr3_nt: TGTGCCAGCAGCTGGACAGCGACTAATGAAAAACTGTTTTTT
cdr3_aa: CASSWTATNEKLFF

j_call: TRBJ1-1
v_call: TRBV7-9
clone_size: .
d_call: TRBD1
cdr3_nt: TGTGCCAGCAACCCGGGACAGGGAAACACTGAAGCTTTCTTT
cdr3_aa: CASNPGQGNTEAFF

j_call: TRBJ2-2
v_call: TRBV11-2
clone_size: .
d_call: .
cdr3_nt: TGTGCCAGCAGCTTTCTAGTCGGCGCCGGGGAGCTGTTTTTT
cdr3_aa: CASSFLVGAGELFF

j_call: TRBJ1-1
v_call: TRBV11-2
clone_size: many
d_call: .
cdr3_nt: TGTGCCAGCAGCTCCGTTTCGGGTAGTACTGAAGCTTTCTTT
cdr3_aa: CASSSVSGSTEAFF

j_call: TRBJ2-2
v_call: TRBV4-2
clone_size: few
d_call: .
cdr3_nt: TGTGCCAGCAGCCAAGAAAAGACCGGGGAGCTGTTTTTT
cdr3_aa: CASSQEKTGELFF

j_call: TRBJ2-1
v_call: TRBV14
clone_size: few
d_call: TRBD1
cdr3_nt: TGTGCCAGCAGCCTCGGGACAGCCAGTGTCGGGCTTAATGAGCAGTTCTTC
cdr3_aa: CASSLGTASVGLNEQFF

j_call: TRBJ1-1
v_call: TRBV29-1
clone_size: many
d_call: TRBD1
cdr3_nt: TGCAGCGCACTACCAATCGCCGGGACAGGCAACACTGAAGCTTTCTTT
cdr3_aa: CSALPIAGTGNTEAFF

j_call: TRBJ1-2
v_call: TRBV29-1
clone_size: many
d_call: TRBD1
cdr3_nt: TGCAGCGTTGACGGGACAGGGGGCAACTATGGCTACACCTTC
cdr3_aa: CSVDGTGGNYGYTF

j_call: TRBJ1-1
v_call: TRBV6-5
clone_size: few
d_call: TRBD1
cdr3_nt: TGTGCCAGCAGTTATCACCGGGACAGAGGGGCTGAAGCTTTCTTT
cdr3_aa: CASSYHRDRGAEAFF

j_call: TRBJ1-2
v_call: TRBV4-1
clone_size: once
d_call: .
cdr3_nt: TGCGCCAGCAGCCAATCACAGGTGCCCCCCCTTAACTATGGCTACACCTTC
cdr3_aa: CASSQSQVPPLNYGYTF

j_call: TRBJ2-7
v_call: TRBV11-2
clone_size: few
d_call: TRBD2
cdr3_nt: TGTGCCAGCAGCTTAGGCCTAGCGGGGGCAAACGAGCAGTACTTC
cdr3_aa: CASSLGLAGANEQYF

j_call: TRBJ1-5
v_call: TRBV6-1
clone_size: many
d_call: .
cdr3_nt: TGTGCCAGCAGTGAAGCGGCACCTAATCAGCCCCAGCATTTT
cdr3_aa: CASSEAAPNQPQHF

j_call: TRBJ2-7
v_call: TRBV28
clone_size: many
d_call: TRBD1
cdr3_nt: TGTGCCAGCAGGGGACAGGGTCTGGGGACCTACGAGCAGTACTTC
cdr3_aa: CASRGQGLGTYEQYF

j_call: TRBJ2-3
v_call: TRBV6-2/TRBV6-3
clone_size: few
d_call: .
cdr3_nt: TGTGCCAGCAGTGGAGGGGGACCTAACACAGATACGCAGTATTTT
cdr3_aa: CASSGGGPNTDTQYF

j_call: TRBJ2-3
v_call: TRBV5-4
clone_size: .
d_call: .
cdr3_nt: TGTGCCAGCAGCCCCCTGGGGGATACGCAGTATTTT
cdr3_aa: CASSPLGDTQYF

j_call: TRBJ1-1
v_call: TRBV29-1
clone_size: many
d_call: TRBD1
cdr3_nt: TGCAGCGTTGAGGCCTCCGGGACAGGGCCATGGGGCACTGAAGCTTTCTTT
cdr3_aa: CSVEASGTGPWGTEAFF

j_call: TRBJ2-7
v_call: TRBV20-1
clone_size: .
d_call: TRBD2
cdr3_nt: TGCAGTGCTAGTACGGGGGGATCCTACGAGCAGTACTTC
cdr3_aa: CSASTGGSYEQYF

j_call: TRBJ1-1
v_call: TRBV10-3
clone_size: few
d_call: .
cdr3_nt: TGTGCCATCAGTGGGGGTGAGGGATTGAACACTGAAGCTTTCTTT
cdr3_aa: CAISGGEGLNTEAFF

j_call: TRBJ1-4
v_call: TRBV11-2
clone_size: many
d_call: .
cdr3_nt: TGTGCCAGTGGACGGGCCATCGGTGAAAAACTGTTTTTT
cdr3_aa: CASGRAIGEKLFF

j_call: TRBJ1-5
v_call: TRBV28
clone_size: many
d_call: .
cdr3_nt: TGTGCCAGCAACGCGTTCGGGGCGCACCAGCCCCAGCATTTT
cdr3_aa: CASNAFGAHQPQHF

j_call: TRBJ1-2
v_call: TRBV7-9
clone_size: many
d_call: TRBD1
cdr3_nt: TGTGCCAGCAGCTTACGGACAGGGAACTATGGCTACACCTTC
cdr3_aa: CASSLRTGNYGYTF

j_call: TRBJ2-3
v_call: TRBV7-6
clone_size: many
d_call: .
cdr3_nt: TGTGCCAGCAGCCCCCTTTCTAGCACAGATACGCAGTATTTT
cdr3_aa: CASSPLSSTDTQYF

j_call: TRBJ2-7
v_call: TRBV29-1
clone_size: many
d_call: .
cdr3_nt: TGCAGCGTTGAATTTCCAGGGTACGAGCAGTACTTC
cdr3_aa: CSVEFPGYEQYF

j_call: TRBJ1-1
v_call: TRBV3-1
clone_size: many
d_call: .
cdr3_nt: TGTGCCAGCAGCCAAGAAGAGCGGGGAGTGAACACTGAAGCTTTCTTT
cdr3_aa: CASSQEERGVNTEAFF

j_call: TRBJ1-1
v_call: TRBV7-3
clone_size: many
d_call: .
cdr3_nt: TGTGCCAGCAGATCCACAGAGAACACTGAAGCTTTCTTT
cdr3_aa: CASRSTENTEAFF

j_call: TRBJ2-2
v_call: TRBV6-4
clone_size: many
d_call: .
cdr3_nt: TGTGCCAGCAGTGACTCGGAAACCGGGGAGCTGTTTTTT
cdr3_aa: CASSDSETGELFF

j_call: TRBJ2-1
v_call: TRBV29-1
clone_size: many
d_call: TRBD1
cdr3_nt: TGCAGCGTTGGCACAGGGGGGAATGAGCAGTTCTTC
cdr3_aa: CSVGTGGNEQFF

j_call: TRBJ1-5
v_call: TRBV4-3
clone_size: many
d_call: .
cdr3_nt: TGCGCCAGCAGCCAAGGACTCGAGGGCTCCGGTCAGCCCCAGCATTTT
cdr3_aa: CASSQGLEGSGQPQHF

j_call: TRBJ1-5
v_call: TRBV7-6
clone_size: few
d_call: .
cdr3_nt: TGTGCCAGCTCGGGGAGGGGGTTCAATCAGCCCCAGCATTTT
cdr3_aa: CASSGRGFNQPQHF

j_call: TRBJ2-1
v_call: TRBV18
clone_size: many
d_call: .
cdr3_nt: TGTGCCAGCTCACCAACGAGGGGTAATGAGCAGTTCTTC
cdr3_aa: CASSPTRGNEQFF

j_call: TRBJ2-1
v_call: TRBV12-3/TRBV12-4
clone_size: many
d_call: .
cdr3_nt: TGTGCCAGCAGTTTCGGGGACACCTACAATGAGCAGTTCTTC
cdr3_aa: CASSFGDTYNEQFF

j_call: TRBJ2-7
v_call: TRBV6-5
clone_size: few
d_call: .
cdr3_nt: TGTGCCAGCAGTGCCCCGGGGCCGAGAGAGCAGTACTTC
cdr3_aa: CASSAPGPREQYF